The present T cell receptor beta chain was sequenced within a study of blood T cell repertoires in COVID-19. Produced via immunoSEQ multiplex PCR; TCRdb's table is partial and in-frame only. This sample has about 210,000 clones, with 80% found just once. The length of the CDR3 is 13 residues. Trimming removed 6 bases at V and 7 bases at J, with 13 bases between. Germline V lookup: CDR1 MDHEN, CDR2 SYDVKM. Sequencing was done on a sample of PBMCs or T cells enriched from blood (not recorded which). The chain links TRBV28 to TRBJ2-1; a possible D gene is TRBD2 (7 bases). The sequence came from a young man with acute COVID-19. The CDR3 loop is CASRLGGPNEQFF. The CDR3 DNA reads TGTGCCAGCAGGCTGGGGGGGCCGAATGAGCAGTTCTTC.